This T cell receptor beta chain was obtained from a study of cytomegalovirus exposure and HLA in healthy donors. Study-wide findings and caveats: Within a later analysis, the majority of CMV-associated TCR beta chains appeared HLA-restricted.

The PCR contained 60 Vbeta and 13 Jbeta primers. Original methodology: Later, an analysis found 65 million to 85 million unique TCR beta chains, and around 12 million of these were shared. Using immunoSEQ multiplex PCR, the repertoire was profiled, and TCRdb retains in-frame clones only, with some absent. The DNA gave D and trimming, while V, J and clone size come from that table. Of about 120,000 clones listed, 76% are singletons. As regards this clone: What it recognizes is unknown.

The CDR3 consists of 16 residues. Trimming took 5 bases from V and 4 from J; bases not matched to a gene: 4. Germline assignment: CDR1 SGHVS and CDR2 FNYEAQ. Healthy donors of bone marrow made up the group. J is TRBJ2-2 and V is TRBV7-6; 13 positions agree with TRBD2. The sequencing input was PBMCs. This receptor was obtained from a man younger than 40 in good health and CMV-seropositive. The CDR3, as DNA: TGTGCCAGCAGCCCAGGACTAGCGGGGGCCACCGGGGAGCTGTTTTTT. Its protein is CASSPGLAGATGELFF.